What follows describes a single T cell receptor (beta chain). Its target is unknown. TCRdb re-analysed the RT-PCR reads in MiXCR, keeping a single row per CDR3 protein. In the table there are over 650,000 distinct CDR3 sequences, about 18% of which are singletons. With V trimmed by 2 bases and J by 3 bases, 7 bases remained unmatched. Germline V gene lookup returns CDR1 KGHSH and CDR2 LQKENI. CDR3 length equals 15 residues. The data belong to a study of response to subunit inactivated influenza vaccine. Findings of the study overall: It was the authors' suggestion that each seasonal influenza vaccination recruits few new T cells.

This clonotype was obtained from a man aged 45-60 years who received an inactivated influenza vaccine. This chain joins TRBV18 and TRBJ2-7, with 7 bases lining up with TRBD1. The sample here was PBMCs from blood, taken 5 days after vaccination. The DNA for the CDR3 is TGTGCCAGCTCACCATCTCGGACAGGATTCTACGAGCAGTACTTC. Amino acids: CASSPSRTGFYEQYF.